The source of this T cell receptor beta chain is a study of shared clonotypes between healthy human individuals. About this clone itself: Its specificity is unknown.

Donors, without exception, were Caucasian adults residing in Nashville, Tennessee. Investigators divided CD4+ cells into CD45RA+ naive and CD45RA-negative memory subsets. The V and J ends lost 0 bases and 3 bases respectively, with 9 bases between them. The germline gives CDR1 LGHNA, CDR2 YNFKEQ. The CDR3 consists of 14 residues. Notes on the study in general: Clonotype sharing among donors was thought likely to change with sequencing depth.

The repertoire was sequenced with immunoSEQ multiplex PCR; TCRdb's copy has only in-frame clones and lacks some. Of some 2,000,000 clones listed, approximately 94% are singletons. This rearrangement joins TRBV4-2 to TRBJ2-7; the D is unclear. The sequence was collected from a man between 18 and 29 years old in good health. Sequenced material: naive CD4+ T cells sorted from blood. Subset: CD45RA+ positively selected. CDR3 DNA sequence: TGTGCCAGCAGCCAAGATTCGAGTTACTACGAGCAGTACTTC. Its translation: CASSQDSSYYEQYF.